The 9 T cell receptor beta chains reported below all come from one sample, sequenced in a study of blood T cell repertoires in COVID-19. Sequencing used immunoSEQ multiplex PCR; TCRdb keeps in-frame clones, though not all of them. Among tens of thousands of clones listed, around 96% were seen once. Material for sequencing was peripheral blood. The receptors here all came from a human donor with active COVID-19. The donor label of this sample is uncertain.

V gene TRBV11-3 combines with J gene TRBJ2-1; 7 bases are shared with TRBD1. CDR1 and CDR2 (germline): SGHNT, YENEEA. Losses at the gene ends were 7 bases for V and 4 bases for J; bases not matched to a gene: 4. There are 13 residues in the CDR3. CDR3 nucleotide sequence: TGTGCCAGCAACCCGGGACAGTACAATGAGCAGTTCTTC. It specifies CASNPGQYNEQFF.

This clone showed up just once. The J gene is TRBJ2-6, the V gene TRBV11-2, with D possibly matching TRBD1 (5 bases). This CDR3 spans 17 amino acids. Germline V gives CDR1 SGHAT, CDR2 FQNNGV. Trimming stripped 1 base from V and 4 bases from J, with 14 bases between. For the CDR3, the DNA is TGTGCCAGCAGCTTAGTTCAGGGCCAAGGAGGGGCCAACGTCCTGACTTTC. Amino acids: CASSLVQGQGGANVLTF.

The chain couples TRBV20-1 to TRBJ2-1; D perhaps matches TRBD2 (5 bases). The germline CDR1 and CDR2 sequences are DFQATT and SNEGSKA (reference sequence). V shed 3 bases and J shed 3 bases, with 9 bases lying between them. The CDR3 covers 13 residues. The DNA of the CDR3 is TGCAGTGCTAGTGTCGGGATCTACAATGAGCAGTTCTTC. This encodes CSASVGIYNEQFF.

V gene TRBV19 combines with J gene TRBJ2-2; D not resolved. Per the germline V gene, CDR1 is LNHDA and CDR2 is SQIVND (reference sequence). Between the trimmed V and J ends, which lost 4 bases and 3 bases, there was a span of 6 bases. CDR3 length equals 13 residues. This chain's CDR3 is CASSNLDTGELFF. CDR3 nucleotides: TGTGCCAGTAGTAACCTAGACACCGGGGAGCTGTTTTTT.

The V and J genes are TRBV27 and TRBJ1-2; D not resolved. V lost 2 bases to trimming and J lost 0 bases, with 10 bases between them. The V gene's germline CDR1 is MNHEY and CDR2 SMNVEV (reference sequence). This CDR3 comprises 15 residues. CDR3 DNA: TGTGCCAGCAGTTTAGAAGCCCGAGCTAACTATGGCTACACCTTC. This gives the protein CASSLEARANYGYTF.

The chain carries TRBV6-5 and TRBJ2-2; 9 bases line up with TRBD2. CDR3 length: 15 residues. The germline gives CDR1 MNHEY, CDR2 SVGAGI. V was pared by 6 bases and J by 6 bases, with 8 bases of the junction left unmatched. As DNA, the CDR3 is TGTGCCAGCAGGCGCGGGGGGGGCTGGTCCGGGGAGCTGTTTTTT. Translating it yields CASRRGGGWSGELFF.

The CDR3 protein is CASRTDRALTEAFF. The CDR3 coding sequence is TGTGCCAGCAGGACCGACAGGGCCCTCACTGAAGCTTTCTTT. The chain couples TRBV2 to TRBJ1-1, with TRBD1 matching over 7 bases. The CDR3 length is 14 residues. Germline V gene lookup returns CDR1 SNHLY and CDR2 FYNNEI. The V segment lost 6 bases and the J segment 4 bases; nucleotides outside the gene matches: 8.

This clone was detected only once. The gene calls are TRBV7-2 and TRBJ1-1, with 11 bases aligning to TRBD1. The CDR3 contains 17 residues. CDR1 and CDR2 (germline): SGHTA, FQGNSA. The V gene end was trimmed by 5 bases and the J gene end by 4 bases; junction bases not matched to a gene: 12. CDR3 nucleotide sequence: TGTGCCAGCAGCCGGCGGGGACAGGGGGTACGGGGCACTGAAGCTTTCTTT. This encodes CASSRRGQGVRGTEAFF. The whole variable domain, filled in from reference TRBV7-2 and TRBJ1-1, reads GAGVSQSPSNKVTEKGKDVELRCDPISGHTALYWYRQSLGQGLEFLIYFQGNSAPDKSGLPSDRFSAERTGGSVSTLTIQRTQQEDSAVYLCASSRRGQGVRGTEAFFGQGTRLTVV.

This rearrangement joins TRBV2 to TRBJ2-5; 11 bases match TRBD1. This CDR3 contains 12 residues. The ends lost 6 bases at V and 9 bases at J; junction bases unmatched: 3. From germline, CDR1 is SNHLY and CDR2 FYNNEI. The CDR3 bases are TGTGCCAGCAGACCGGGACAGGGGGCCCAGTACTTC. It encodes CASRPGQGAQYF.